This TCR beta chain was recovered during a study of response to subunit inactivated influenza vaccine. The study's findings and limits: The authors offered the suggestion that each seasonal influenza vaccination recruits few new T cells.

V shed 6 bases and J shed 3 bases, with 14 bases lying between them. CDR3 length: 14 amino acids. Germline V CDR1 and CDR2: SQVTM, ANQGSEA. Concerning this clonotype: Its antigen is unknown.

TCRdb re-called the RT-PCR reads through MiXCR, storing one row per CDR3 protein. The sample records hundreds of thousands of distinct CDR3 sequences, approximately 24% being singletons. The J gene is TRBJ2-2, the V gene TRBV29-1; D is possibly TRBD1 (8 bases). This specimen was CD4+ T cells sorted from PBMCs, taken more than 4 days after vaccination. The sequence came from a man between 50 and 59 years old who received an inactivated influenza vaccine. The CDR3 sequence: CSVYRGRDTGELFF. In DNA form, the CDR3 reads TGCAGCGTCTACAGGGGGAGGGACACCGGGGAGCTGTTTTTT.